These T cell receptor beta chains were read from a single sample in a study of T cell repertoires in cytomegalovirus infection. From the reads, TCRdb called clonotypes with MiXCR, one entry per CDR3 protein. Altogether roughly 800,000 distinct CDR3 sequences are present, almost 30% being singletons, with the ten largest covering 13%. Which antigens these TCRs recognize remains unknown. This material consisted of cultured CD8+ T cells from PBMCs, taken from culture after CMV antigen stimulation. These receptors all come from a human donor in good health (CMV status not recorded). Some clones in this sample may be carry-over from other donors' samples. Each CDR3 is given with its conserved first and last residue. The D gene is left open where the match is weak. The size entry is marked missing in some rows and otherwise reads once, few, many or a size class.

size,J,D,V,DNA,CDR3
-,TRBJ2-1,TRBD2,TRBV6-8,TGTGCCAGCAGCCAAGCGGGGATCTACAATGAGCAGTTCTTC,CASSQAGIYNEQFF
-,TRBJ2-7,-,TRBV12-3/TRBV12-4,TGTGCCAGCAGGTCCACAGGGAACCCCCCCTACGAGCAGTACTTC,CASRSTGNPPYEQYF
-,TRBJ2-3,TRBD2,TRBV5-6,TGTGCCAGCAGCTTGAGGGTCGGGACTAGCGGGGGCCCGGGCACAGATACGCAGTATTTT,CASSLRVGTSGGPGTDTQYF
-,TRBJ2-2,-,TRBV4-3,TGCGCCAGCAGCCAAGATGGGTCCCAAACGAACACCGGGGAGCTGTTTTTT,CASSQDGSQTNTGELFF
-,TRBJ1-2,-,TRBV20-1,TGCAGTGCTAGAGATTGGGGTGCTGACTATGGCTACACCTTC,CSARDWGADYGYTF
few,TRBJ1-2,-,TRBV5-4,TGTGCCAGCAGCTCACAGGAGTACGGCTACACCTTC,CASSSQEYGYTF
few,TRBJ1-5,TRBD1,TRBV6-6,TGTGCCAGCAGTTACACCTATCTGGGACAGAGGGGAAGCAATCAGCCCCAGCATTTT,CASSYTYLGQRGSNQPQHF
-,TRBJ2-1,-,TRBV27,TGTGCCAGTTCTACACCGGGAGTCTACAATGAGCAGTTCTTC,CASSTPGVYNEQFF
few,TRBJ2-1,TRBD2,TRBV28,TGTGCCAGCAGCTTTCCATCGGGGGGGCATGAGCAGTTCTTC,CASSFPSGGHEQFF
many,TRBJ2-1,TRBD2,TRBV7-9,TGTGCCAGCAGCGCCTTAGCGGGGACCTACTACAATGAGCAGTTCTTC,CASSALAGTYYNEQFF
few,TRBJ2-7,-,TRBV7-4,TGTGCCAGCAGCACCGGACTGACCTACGAGCAGTACTTC,CASSTGLTYEQYF
-,TRBJ2-2,-,TRBV14,TGTGCCAGCAGCCTCGGGTCCTACACCGGGGAGCTGTTTTTT,CASSLGSYTGELFF
few,TRBJ2-7,-,TRBV12-5,TGTGCTAGTGGTTTGTTCGGGAATTACGAGCAGTACTTC,CASGLFGNYEQYF
many,TRBJ2-1,-,TRBV7-9,TGTGCCAGCAGCGCTACGCCGAACTACAATGAGCAGTTCTTC,CASSATPNYNEQFF
few,TRBJ2-2,TRBD2,TRBV4-1,TGCGCCAGCAGCCAAACAAGGGGCCCGGGAGGCACCGGGGAGCTGTTTTTT,CASSQTRGPGGTGELFF
many,TRBJ2-1,TRBD1,TRBV7-6,TGTGCCAGCAGCACGTCCGGGACAGGGTTGGCTGAGCAGTTCTTC,CASSTSGTGLAEQFF
-,TRBJ2-1,-,TRBV5-1,TGCGCCAGCAGCTTCTTAGCACAGGGACCCTACAATGAGCAGTTCTTC,CASSFLAQGPYNEQFF
-,TRBJ2-3,TRBD1,TRBV2,TGTGCCAGCAGTGCAGGACAGGGGGCTATAGATACACAGTATTTT,CASSAGQGAIDTQYF
few,TRBJ1-1,-,TRBV25-1,TGTGCCAGCAGTGAAAGGACAGCTTTGAACACTGAAGCTTTCTTT,CASSERTALNTEAFF
few,TRBJ1-4,-,TRBV27,TGTGCCAGCGGTCCGGGGTCTTGGGAAAAACTGTTTTTT,CASGPGSWEKLFF
few,TRBJ2-3,-,TRBV7-9,TGTGCCAGCAGCCCCCTCCTGAGCTTAGATACGCAGTATTTT,CASSPLLSLDTQYF
once,TRBJ2-5,-,TRBV4-3,TGCGCCAGCAGCCAAGATCTGAGCGGCCCCAGCCTCCAAGAGACCCAGTACTTC,CASSQDLSGPSLQETQYF
-,TRBJ1-1,-,TRBV28,TGTGCCAGCAGTTTAGTGGGGGGTGTAGCTTTCTTT,CASSLVGGVAFF
-,TRBJ2-1,-,TRBV12-3/TRBV12-4,TGTGCCAGCAGTCTAGGGGGGACTGTCGGGCAGTTCTTC,CASSLGGTVGQFF
few,TRBJ1-2,TRBD1,TRBV20-1,TGCAGTGCTAGAGACAGGGGGCTTGGCTACACCTTC,CSARDRGLGYTF
many,TRBJ2-3,TRBD1,TRBV7-2,TGTGCCAGCATCGTCGGGACAGGGGGCGCGGCAGATACGCAGTATTTT,CASIVGTGGAADTQYF
few,TRBJ1-1,-,TRBV5-1,TGCGCCAGCAGCTTAGACCGGGACAACACTGAAGCTTTCTTT,CASSLDRDNTEAFF
few,TRBJ2-5,-,TRBV10-3,TGTGCCATCAGTGTCAGGGGCCAAGAGACCCAGTACTTC,CAISVRGQETQYF
many,TRBJ2-4,-,TRBV7-9,TGTGCCAGCAGCCCGAGGGACGTCGGAAAGGGAAACATTCAGTACTTC,CASSPRDVGKGNIQYF
-,TRBJ2-7,TRBD2,TRBV18,TGTGCCAGCTCACATACCGGGACTAGCGGTTCGAGCGAGCAGTACTTC,CASSHTGTSGSSEQYF
-,TRBJ2-7,-,TRBV27,TGTGCCAGCAGCACAGGTGACAGCTCCTACGAGCAGTACTTC,CASSTGDSSYEQYF